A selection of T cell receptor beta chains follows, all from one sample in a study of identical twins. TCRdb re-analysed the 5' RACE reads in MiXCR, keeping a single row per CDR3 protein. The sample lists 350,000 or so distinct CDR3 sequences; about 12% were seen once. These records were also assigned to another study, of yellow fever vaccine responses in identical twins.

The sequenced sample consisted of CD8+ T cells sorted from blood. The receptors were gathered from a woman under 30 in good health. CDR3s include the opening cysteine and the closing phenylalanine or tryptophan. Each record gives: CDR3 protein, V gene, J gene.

CDR3: CASSQEQTTYEQYF
V: TRBV4-1
J: TRBJ2-7

CDR3: CASSFGTGASNEQFF
V: TRBV27
J: TRBJ2-1

CDR3: CASSNGHRRTDSPLHF
V: TRBV6-2/TRBV6-3
J: TRBJ1-6

CDR3: CASSSWGTGNQETQYF
V: TRBV6-1
J: TRBJ2-5

CDR3: CASTGTGNEKLFF
V: TRBV7-9
J: TRBJ1-4

CDR3: CASTPGTLAKNIQYF
V: TRBV7-2
J: TRBJ2-4

CDR3: CASSISLWGATGELFF
V: TRBV9
J: TRBJ2-2

CDR3: CASSLTDREDGYTF
V: TRBV7-9
J: TRBJ1-2

CDR3: CASRLGAGSYEQYF
V: TRBV12-3/TRBV12-4
J: TRBJ2-7

CDR3: CASSLGAGASYEQYF
V: TRBV7-9
J: TRBJ2-7

CDR3: CASSLGLAGGRADTQYF
V: TRBV12-3/TRBV12-4
J: TRBJ2-3

CDR3: CSVGQRPDYNEQFF
V: TRBV29-1
J: TRBJ2-1

CDR3: CASSPGTGESEKLFF
V: TRBV6-1
J: TRBJ1-4

CDR3: CASSLSSTGYNEQFF
V: TRBV7-6
J: TRBJ2-1

CDR3: CATSALRGETQYF
V: TRBV24-1
J: TRBJ2-5

CDR3: CASSISHEQYF
V: TRBV12-3/TRBV12-4
J: TRBJ2-7

CDR3: CASSYARVNSNQPQHF
V: TRBV6-5
J: TRBJ1-5

CDR3: CASSLDGTPEQYF
V: TRBV5-6
J: TRBJ2-7

CDR3: CASSSGAAVGQYF
V: TRBV27
J: TRBJ2-3

CDR3: CASSHTTGTLSYNEQFF
V: TRBV2
J: TRBJ2-1

CDR3: CASGGIAASTDTQYF
V: TRBV10-1
J: TRBJ2-3

CDR3: CASRKLLAGGETQYF
V: TRBV28
J: TRBJ2-5

CDR3: CASSYLEPYNEQFF
V: TRBV6-5
J: TRBJ2-1

CDR3: CASKGGAPAGANVLTF
V: TRBV27
J: TRBJ2-6

CDR3: CASSQNPREAFF
V: TRBV4-1
J: TRBJ1-1

CDR3: CASSLPLRSASGSWYEQFF
V: TRBV7-3
J: TRBJ2-1

CDR3: CSASSGAPYNEQFF
V: TRBV20-1
J: TRBJ2-1

CDR3: CASSMEGLSYNEQFF
V: TRBV19
J: TRBJ2-1

CDR3: CASTDVSPDYEQYF
V: TRBV12-3/TRBV12-4
J: TRBJ2-7

CDR3: CASSDSADRGHSGRGDEQFF
V: TRBV25-1
J: TRBJ2-1

CDR3: CASSVGASEHRSSYNEQFF
V: TRBV9
J: TRBJ2-1

CDR3: CASSYSASGHYEQYF
V: TRBV6-5
J: TRBJ2-7